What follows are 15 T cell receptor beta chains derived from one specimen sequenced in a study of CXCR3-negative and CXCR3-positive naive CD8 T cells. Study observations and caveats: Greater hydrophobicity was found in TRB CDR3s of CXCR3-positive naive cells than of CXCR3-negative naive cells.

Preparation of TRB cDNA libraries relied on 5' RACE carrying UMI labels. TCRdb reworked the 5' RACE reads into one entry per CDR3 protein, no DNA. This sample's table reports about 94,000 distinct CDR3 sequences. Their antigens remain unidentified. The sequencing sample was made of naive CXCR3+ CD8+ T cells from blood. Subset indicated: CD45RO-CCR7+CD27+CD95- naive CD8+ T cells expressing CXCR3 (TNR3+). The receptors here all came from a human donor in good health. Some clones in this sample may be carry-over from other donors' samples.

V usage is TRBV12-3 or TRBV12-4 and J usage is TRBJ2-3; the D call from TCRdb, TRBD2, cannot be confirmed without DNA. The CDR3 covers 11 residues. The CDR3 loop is CASSSGTKIYF.

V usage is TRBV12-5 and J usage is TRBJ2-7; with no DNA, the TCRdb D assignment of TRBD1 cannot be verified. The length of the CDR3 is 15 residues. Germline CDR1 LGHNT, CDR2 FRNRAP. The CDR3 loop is CASGNVRGGPYEQYF.

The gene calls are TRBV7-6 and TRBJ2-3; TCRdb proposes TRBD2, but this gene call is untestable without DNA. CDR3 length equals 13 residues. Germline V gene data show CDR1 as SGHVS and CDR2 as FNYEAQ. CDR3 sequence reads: CASSFTASDTQYF.

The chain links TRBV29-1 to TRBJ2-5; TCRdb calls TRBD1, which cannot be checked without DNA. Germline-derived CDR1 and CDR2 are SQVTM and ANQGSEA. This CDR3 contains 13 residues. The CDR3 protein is CSVDTGTQETQYF.

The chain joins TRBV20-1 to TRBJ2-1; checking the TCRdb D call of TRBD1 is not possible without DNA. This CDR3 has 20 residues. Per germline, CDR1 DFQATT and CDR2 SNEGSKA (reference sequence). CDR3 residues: CSARDQPGQGAGRGYNEQFF.

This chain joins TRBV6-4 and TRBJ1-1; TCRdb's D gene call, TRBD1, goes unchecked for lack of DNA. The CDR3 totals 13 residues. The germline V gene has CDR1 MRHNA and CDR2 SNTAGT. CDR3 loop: CASSREDWSEAFF.

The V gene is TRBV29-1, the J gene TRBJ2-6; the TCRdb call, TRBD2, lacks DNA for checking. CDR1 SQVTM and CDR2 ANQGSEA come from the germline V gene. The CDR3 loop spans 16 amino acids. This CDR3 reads CSVEREGPSGANVLTF.

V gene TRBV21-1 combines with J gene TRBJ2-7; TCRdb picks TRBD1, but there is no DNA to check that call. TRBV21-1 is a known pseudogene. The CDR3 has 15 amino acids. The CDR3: CASRGRQGLSYEQYF.

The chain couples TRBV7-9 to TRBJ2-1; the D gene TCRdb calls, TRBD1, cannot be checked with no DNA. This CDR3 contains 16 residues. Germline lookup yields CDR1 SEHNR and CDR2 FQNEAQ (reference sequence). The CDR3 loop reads CASSKAPGQAYNEQFF.

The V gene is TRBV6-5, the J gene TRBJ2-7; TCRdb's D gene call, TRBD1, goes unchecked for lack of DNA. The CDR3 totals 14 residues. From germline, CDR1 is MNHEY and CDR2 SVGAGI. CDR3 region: CASSSAASGAEQYF.

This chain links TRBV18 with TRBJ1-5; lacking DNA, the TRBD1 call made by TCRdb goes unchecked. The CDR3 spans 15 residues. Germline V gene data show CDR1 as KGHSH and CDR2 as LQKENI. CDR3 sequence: CASSPPWAGGEPQHF. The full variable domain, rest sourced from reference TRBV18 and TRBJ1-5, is NAGVMQNPRHLVRRRGQEARLRCSPMKGHSHVYWYRQLPEEGLKFMVYLQKENIIDESGMPKERFSAEFPKEGPSILRIQQVVRGDSAAYFCASSPPWAGGEPQHFGDGTRLSIL.

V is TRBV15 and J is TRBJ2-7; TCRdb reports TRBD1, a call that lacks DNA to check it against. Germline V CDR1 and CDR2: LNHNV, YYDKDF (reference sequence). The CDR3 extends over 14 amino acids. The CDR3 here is CATSYDRGYDEQYF. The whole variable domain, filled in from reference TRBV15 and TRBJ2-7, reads DAMVIQNPRYQVTQFGKPVTLSCSQTLNHNVMYWYQQKSSQAPKLLFHYYDKDFNNEADTPDNFQSRRPNTSFCFLDIRSPGLGDTAMYLCATSYDRGYDEQYFGPGTRLTVT.

This CDR3 reads CASSLATATYEQYF. V and J are TRBV5-6 and TRBJ2-7. Per germline, CDR1 SGHDT and CDR2 YYEEEE. This CDR3 spans 14 amino acids.

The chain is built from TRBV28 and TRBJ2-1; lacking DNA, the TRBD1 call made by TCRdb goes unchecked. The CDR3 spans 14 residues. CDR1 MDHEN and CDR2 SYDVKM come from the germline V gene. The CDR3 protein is CASSFRTGVDEQFF.

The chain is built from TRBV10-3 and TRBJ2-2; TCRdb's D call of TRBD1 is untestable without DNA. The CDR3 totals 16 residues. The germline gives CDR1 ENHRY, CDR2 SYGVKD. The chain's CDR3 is CAIRRGGPADTGELFF.